These 20 T cell receptor beta chains came from one sample sequenced in a study of cytomegalovirus exposure and HLA in healthy donors (dated by TCRdb to about 2017). Library prep was done by the immunoSEQ multiplex PCR assay. The multiplex PCR relied on a mix of 60 forward primers for TCR Vbeta segments and 13 reverse primers for TCR Jbeta segments. TCRdb's version of the immuneACCESS table is confined to in-frame rearrangements and falls short of the full clone set. An unresolved V gene accounts for under half of the shortfall where checked; the remainder is of unknown origin. The sample's records list under 65,000 clones. Of the sample, approximately 7% falls within the top ten clones. What was sequenced was PBMCs. The receptors originated from a woman in her thirties or forties in good health and CMV-seronegative.

The J gene is TRBJ2-1, the V gene TRBV2; 10 bases align to TRBD2. The length of the CDR3 is 15 residues. Trimming took 7 bases from V and 9 from J; bases not matched to a gene: 12. Germline-derived CDR1 and CDR2 are SNHLY and FYNNEI. The CDR3 here is CASIGSSGSGGEQFF. In DNA form, the CDR3 reads TGTGCCAGCATTGGTTCTAGCGGGAGTGGAGGTGAGCAGTTCTTC. The full variable domain, completed using reference TRBV2 and TRBJ2-1, is EPEVTQTPSHQVTQMGQEVILRCVPISNHLYFYWYRQILGQKVEFLVSFYNNEISEKSEIFDDQFSVERPDGSNFTLKIRSTKLEDSAMYFCASIGSSGSGGEQFFGPGTRLTVL.

This sequence joins TRBV7-2 and TRBJ2-5, with TRBD2 matching 9 bases. The J call may be wrong; the DNA end is better matched by TRBJ2-7. The germline gives CDR1 SGHTA, CDR2 FQGNSA. The CDR3 consists of 15 residues. CDR3 protein: CASSLNSGSSYEQYF. The CDR3 DNA sequence: TGTGCCAGCAGCTTAAATAGCGGGAGCTCCTACGAGCAGTACTTC.

The rearrangement links TRBV7-9 to TRBJ1-4; 7 positions match TRBD1. J lost 6 bases, V lost 1 base, and 2 bases had no gene match. Germline V gene data show CDR1 as SEHNR and CDR2 as FQNEAQ (reference sequence). The CDR3 is 14 amino acids. The CDR3 region is CASSLGTGDEKLFF. CDR3 nucleotides: TGTGCCAGCAGCTTAGGGACAGGTGATGAAAAACTGTTTTTT.

This clone ranks as medium-sized in terms of frequency. In the same sample, other DNA sequences code for this CDR3. This rearrangement joins TRBV6-1 to TRBJ1-6, with TRBD1 as a possible D gene (5 bases). The V gene lost 3 bases and the J gene lost 8 bases, with 5 bases spanning the gap. Per the germline V gene, CDR1 is MNHNS and CDR2 is SASEGT. The CDR3 consists of 12 residues. The CDR3 sequence: CASSDRDSPLHF. CDR3 DNA sequence: TGTGCCAGCAGTGACAGGGATTCACCCCTCCACTTT.

The chain employs TRBV5-1 and TRBJ2-1; D is unresolved. Germline loops: CDR1 SGHRS, CDR2 YFSETQ. The CDR3 spans 16 residues. Trimming took off 0 bases at V and 5 bases at J, with 15 bases between the two ends. The CDR3 is CASSLGPVGPDNEQFF. CDR3 sequence (DNA): TGCGCCAGCAGCTTGGGTCCAGTGGGCCCGGACAATGAGCAGTTCTTC. The entire variable domain, with the rest obtained from reference TRBV5-1 and TRBJ2-1, is as follows: KAGVTQTPRYLIKTRGQQVTLSCSPISGHRSVSWYQQTPGQGLQFLFEYFSETQRNKGNFPGRFSGRQFSNSRSEMNVSTLELGDSALYLCASSLGPVGPDNEQFFGPGTRLTVL.

V usage is TRBV30 and J usage is TRBJ2-3, with D maybe TRBD2 (7 bases). V dropped 5 bases and J dropped 4 bases, with 16 bases sitting between them. The CDR3 is 14 amino acids. CDR1 GTSNPN and CDR2 SVGIG come from the germline V gene (reference sequence). This chain's CDR3 is CAWCRGGGSDTQYF. For the CDR3, the DNA is TGTGCCTGGTGCAGAGGGGGGGGATCAGATACGCAGTATTTT. Supplemented by reference TRBV30 and TRBJ2-3, the full variable domain reads SQTIHQWPATLVQPVGSPLSLECTVEGTSNPNLYWYRQAAGRGLQLLFYSVGIGQISSEVPQNLSASRPQDRQFILSSKKLLLSDSGFYLCAWCRGGGSDTQYFGPGTRLTVL.

About this clone: At one end, the junction sequence differs from germline, possibly due to a read error. The chain links TRBV7-2 to TRBJ2-5; 7 positions match TRBD2. This CDR3 region has 15 residues. Germline assignment: CDR1 SGHTA and CDR2 FQGNSA. The CDR3 nucleotides read TGTGCCAGCAGCTTACTAGCGGTCTCCCTAGAGAACCAGTACTTC. Protein sequence: CASSLLAVSLENQYF.

V gene TRBV14 combines with J gene TRBJ2-7; 9 bases fit TRBD1. Losses at the gene ends were 1 base for V and 2 bases for J; bases not matched to a gene: 3. The CDR3 has 15 amino acids. CDR1 and CDR2 from the germline V gene are SGHDN and FVKESK. The CDR3 loop reads CASSQAGTGTYEQYF. DNA of the CDR3: TGTGCCAGCAGCCAAGCCGGGACAGGGACCTACGAGCAGTACTTC. Complete variable domain (other parts from reference TRBV14 and TRBJ2-7): EAGVTQFPSHSVIEKGQTVTLRCDPISGHDNLYWYRRVMGKEIKFLLHFVKESKQDESGMPNNRFLAERTGGTYSTLKVQPAELEDSGVYFCASSQAGTGTYEQYFGPGTRLTVT.

The CDR3 DNA reads TGTGCCAGCGGACTAGGGGGGGGGAACCAGCCCCAGCATTTT. This encodes CASGLGGGNQPQHF. V gene TRBV19 combines with J gene TRBJ1-5; possibly TRBD1 for D (6 bases). Germline-derived CDR1 and CDR2 are LNHDA and SQIVND (reference sequence). This CDR3 has 14 amino acids. V shed 9 bases and J shed 7 bases, with 19 bases lying between them.

The chain carries TRBV5-1 and TRBJ2-5; the match to TRBD1 covers 7 bases. Germline loops: CDR1 SGHRS, CDR2 YFSETQ. V dropped 4 bases and J dropped 2; count of bases not matched to a gene: 2. This CDR3 region has 13 residues. CDR3 in DNA: TGCGCCAGCAGCGCGGACAGGCAAGAGACCCAGTACTTC. It codes for CASSADRQETQYF. The complete variable domain, with remaining parts taken from reference TRBV5-1 and TRBJ2-5, reads KAGVTQTPRYLIKTRGQQVTLSCSPISGHRSVSWYQQTPGQGLQFLFEYFSETQRNKGNFPGRFSGRQFSNSRSEMNVSTLELGDSALYLCASSADRQETQYFGPGTRLLVL.

The chain joins TRBV4-2 to TRBJ2-3, with TRBD2 matching over 15 bases. There are 18 residues in the CDR3. Germline-derived CDR1 and CDR2 are LGHNA and YNFKEQ. V shed 1 base, J shed 2 bases, and the junction held 4 bases outside the gene matches. This CDR3 is CASSQAGTSGGPTDTQYF. The CDR3, as DNA: TGTGCCAGCAGCCAAGCCGGGACTAGCGGGGGGCCCACAGATACGCAGTATTTT.

The V and J genes are TRBV6-5 and TRBJ2-6, with D uncertain. From germline, CDR1 is MNHEY and CDR2 SVGAGI. Trimming stripped 2 bases from V and 5 bases from J, with 10 bases between. CDR3 length: 15 residues. The chain's CDR3 is CASSYGGSRANVLTF. DNA for the CDR3: TGTGCCAGCAGTTACGGCGGATCTAGGGCCAACGTCCTGACTTTC.

The CDR3 here is CASSETGTGQGYTF. CDR3 nucleotides: TGTGCCAGCAGTGAAACCGGGACAGGTCAGGGCTACACCTTC. This chain links TRBV6-1 with TRBJ1-2; 8 nucleotides line up with TRBD1. The CDR3 covers 14 residues. Germline CDR1 and CDR2: MNHNS and SASEGT. Trimming removed 2 bases from V and 8 bases from J; junction bases left unmatched: 7.

The CDR3 DNA reads as TGTGCCTGTGGACAGGGGAACTACGAGCAGTACTTC. It encodes CACGQGNYEQYF. This chain links TRBV30 with TRBJ2-7; TRBD1 matches at 9 bases. CDR1 and CDR2 from the germline V gene are GTSNPN and SVGIG (reference sequence). This CDR3 is built from 12 residues. Trimming took 6 bases from V and 3 from J; bases not matched to a gene: 3.

Here the CDR3 DNA reads TGTGCCTCTAAGGCCAGGGATAGGAGTGGCTACACCTTC. Protein product: CASKARDRSGYTF. The V and J genes are TRBV6-5 and TRBJ1-2; D might be TRBD1 (5 bases). This CDR3 is built from 13 residues. Germline V gives CDR1 MNHEY, CDR2 SVGAGI. Trimming left V 11 bases short and J 7 bases short, with 20 bases between.

The rearrangement joins TRBV4-2 to TRBJ2-7, with D tentatively TRBD2 (6 bases). Germline CDR1 is LGHNA and CDR2 is YNFKEQ. The ends were cut back, 1 base at V and 3 bases at J, with 10 bases in the middle. This CDR3 has 14 amino acids. CDR3 amino acids: CASSQVETSYEQYF. The CDR3 nucleotides read TGTGCCAGCAGCCAAGTCGAGACTAGCTACGAGCAGTACTTC.

The CDR3 region is CASSPAGSTNEKLFF. The DNA of the CDR3 is TGTGCCAGCTCACCCGCAGGGTCAACTAATGAAAAACTGTTTTTT. V and J are TRBV18 and TRBJ1-4; D may be TRBD1 (5 bases). CDR1 KGHSH and CDR2 LQKENI come from the germline V gene. The CDR3 is 15 amino acids. Trimming pared 3 bases from V and 0 bases from J, leaving 8 bases between.

The chain employs TRBV4-2 and TRBJ1-1; D is possibly TRBD1 (5 bases). The CDR3 spans 13 residues. Germline CDR1 is LGHNA and CDR2 is YNFKEQ. The V end was cut by 0 bases, the J end by 10 bases, with 12 bases between. CDR3 coding DNA: TGTGCCAGCAGCCAAGAACGGGCAGGGTCAGCTTTCTTT. As protein: CASSQERAGSAFF.

This chain connects TRBV28 to TRBJ1-2, with a weak D call TRBD1 (5 bases). This CDR3 contains 14 residues. V was pared by 10 bases and J by 0 bases, with 15 bases between. CDR1 is MDHEN and CDR2 is SYDVKM in the germline V gene. The CDR3 nucleotides read TGTGCCATCCACAGGACCGAGGCTAACTATGGCTACACCTTC. It codes for CAIHRTEANYGYTF.

V usage is TRBV28 and J usage is TRBJ1-1; D possibly corresponds to TRBD1 (5 bases). V was clipped by 5 bases and J by 5 bases, with 15 bases between them. The germline V gene encodes CDR1 MDHEN and CDR2 SYDVKM. This CDR3 comprises 14 residues. The CDR3 bases are TGTGCCAGCAGTGTACCCGACAGACGAACTGAAGCTTTCTTT. Amino acid sequence: CASSVPDRRTEAFF. The variable domain in full, with the rest retrieved from reference TRBV28 and TRBJ1-1, is DVKVTQSSRYLVKRTGEKVFLECVQDMDHENMFWYRQDPGLGLRLIYFSYDVKMKEKGDIPEGYSVSREKKERFSLILESASTNQTSMYLCASSVPDRRTEAFFGQGTRLTVV.